These 5 T cell receptor beta chains originate from one sample sequenced in a study of T cell changes during pregnancy in multiple sclerosis. Using immunoSEQ multiplex PCR, the repertoire was profiled, and TCRdb retains in-frame clones only, with some absent. Counted here are under 40,000 clones, roughly 90% occurring once; the ten biggest clones make up more than 20%. This specimen consisted of CD8+ T cells from peripheral blood mononuclear cells, obtained before pregnancy. These receptors were collected from a female donor with multiple sclerosis, enrolled in a pregnancy study.

The V and J genes are TRBV14 and TRBJ2-1, with D tentatively TRBD2 (7 bases). Germline lookup yields CDR1 SGHDN and CDR2 FVKESK. Between the trimmed V and J ends, which lost 4 bases and 4 bases, there was a span of 17 bases. This CDR3 is built from 16 residues. This chain's CDR3 is CASSLLGGGRYNEQFF. In nucleotides, the CDR3 is TGTGCCAGCAGCCTCTTAGGGGGGGGTCGATACAATGAGCAGTTCTTC.

The rearrangement links TRBV10-2 to TRBJ2-1, with 9 bases lining up with TRBD1. With 0 bases clipped from V and 2 bases from J, the junction kept 2 bases outside the gene matches. CDR3 length: 16 amino acids. Germline V CDR1 and CDR2: WSHSY, SAAADI. The CDR3 DNA sequence: TGCGCCAGCAGTGAGTCACAGGGGGCTACCTACAATGAGCAGTTCTTC. Its protein is CASSESQGATYNEQFF.

The genes are TRBV6-4 and TRBJ2-3; 10 bases align to TRBD1. From germline, CDR1 is MRHNA and CDR2 SNTAGT. CDR3 length: 16 amino acids. With V trimmed by 5 bases and J by 2 bases, 7 bases remained unmatched. CDR3 in DNA: TGTGCCAGCAGTCCTGGACAGGGGGACCCCACAGATACGCAGTATTTT. Its protein product is CASSPGQGDPTDTQYF.

The chain recombines TRBV28 with TRBJ2-3; 12 positions match TRBD2. Losses at the gene ends were 3 bases for V and 5 bases for J; bases not matched to a gene: 9. Germline-derived CDR1 and CDR2 are MDHEN and SYDVKM. This CDR3 is built from 17 residues. The CDR3 DNA is TGTGCCAGCAGTTTTTTGCTAGCGGGAGGGCCTGGAGATACGCAGTATTTT. It yields the protein CASSFLLAGGPGDTQYF.

The chain joins TRBV27 to TRBJ1-2; D is uncertain. V shed 2 bases and J shed 5 bases, with 12 bases lying between them. CDR1 is MNHEY, CDR2 SMNVEV, per germline (reference sequence). CDR3 length: 14 amino acids. The CDR3 bases are TGTGCCAGCAGTTTAAAGCCGTGGGCGTATGGCTACACCTTC. Translation: CASSLKPWAYGYTF.